This is a list of T cell receptor beta chains from one sample in a study of radiotherapy plus CTLA-4 blockade in lung cancer. Method: immunoSEQ multiplex PCR; TCRdb's copy keeps in-frame clones and lacks some. The sample shows about 110,000 clones, roughly 80% of them seen only once. The input for sequencing was peripheral blood, taken from a patient treated with radiotherapy plus ipilimumab. Receptor source: a human donor with non-small cell lung cancer that progressed on radiotherapy plus ipilimumab. Some clones in this sample may be carry-over from other donors' samples. The CDR3 runs from the conserved cysteine through the conserved F or W. A D gene is named only where the DNA matches it firmly. Some rows have no size entry. The others give once, few or many, or a class for an expanded clone.

V gene	J gene	D gene	clone size	CDR3 protein	CDR3 DNA
TRBV11-1	TRBJ2-2	NA	NA	CASGGQNTGELFF	TGTGCCAGCGGGGGGCAGAACACCGGGGAGCTGTTTTTT
TRBV6-6	TRBJ2-7	NA	once	CASSYAGQGKEQYF	TGTGCCAGCAGTTACGCGGGACAAGGGAAGGAGCAGTACTTC
TRBV19	TRBJ2-5	NA	NA	CASSIGVGVQETQYF	TGTGCCAGTAGTATAGGTGTCGGGGTACAAGAGACCCAGTACTTC
TRBV5-1	TRBJ2-7	NA	NA	CASSSGTSFEQYF	TGCGCCAGCAGCTCCGGGACTTCTTTTGAGCAGTACTTC
TRBV4-3	TRBJ1-2	TRBD1	NA	CASSQVRGTGGGYTF	TGCGCCAGCAGCCAAGTCCGTGGGACAGGCGGTGGCTACACCTTC
TRBV6-6	TRBJ1-5	NA	few	CASKRAGELNQPQHF	TGTGCCAGCAAGAGGGCCGGCGAACTTAATCAGCCCCAGCATTTT
TRBV19	TRBJ2-7	TRBD1	NA	CASSRDRFGNEQYF	TGTGCCAGTAGTCGGGACAGGTTCGGGAACGAGCAGTACTTC
TRBV27	TRBJ2-5	NA	NA	CASSFSVREETQYF	TGTGCCAGCAGTTTCTCGGTGAGGGAAGAGACCCAGTACTTC
TRBV19	TRBJ1-2	NA	few	CASESSSPRGYTF	TGTGCCAGCGAATCATCTTCTCCGCGGGGCTACACCTTC
TRBV19	TRBJ1-5	TRBD1	NA	CASTPHRGVNQPQHF	TGTGCCAGTACCCCTCACAGGGGGGTCAATCAGCCCCAGCATTTT
TRBV9	TRBJ1-1	NA	NA	CASSPRGGEAFF	TGTGCCAGCAGCCCCCGCGGGGGTGAAGCTTTCTTT
TRBV11-1	TRBJ2-3	TRBD2	few	CASSLAGTSRADTQYF	TGTGCCAGCAGCTTAGCCGGGACTAGTAGGGCAGATACGCAGTATTTT
TRBV7-8	TRBJ2-7	NA	NA	CASSLGKGEQYF	TGTGCCAGCAGCTTAGGGAAGGGGGAGCAGTACTTC
TRBV7-3	TRBJ2-1	TRBD2	NA	CASSLSGDLAGGGNEQFF	TGTGCCAGCAGCTTAAGCGGGGACTTAGCGGGGGGAGGCAATGAGCAGTTCTTC
TRBV19	TRBJ1-5	NA	NA	CASTPVRGGGNQPQHF	TGTGCCAGTACCCCAGTACGGGGGGGAGGCAATCAGCCCCAGCATTTT
TRBV5-4	TRBJ1-1	NA	NA	CASGWGMNTEAFF	TGTGCTTCGGGATGGGGGATGAACACTGAAGCTTTCTTT
TRBV29-1	TRBJ2-7	TRBD2	NA	CSVSKEGERGSREQYF	TGCAGCGTTAGTAAGGAGGGAGAGCGGGGGTCGAGGGAGCAGTACTTC
TRBV5-1	TRBJ1-1	NA	NA	CASSFSPAPNTEAFF	TGCGCCAGCAGCTTCTCCCCGGCCCCGAACACTGAAGCTTTCTTT
TRBV7-3	TRBJ1-1	NA	few	CASSGQPNTEAFF	TGTGCCAGCAGCGGACAGCCGAACACTGAAGCTTTCTTT
TRBV7-9	TRBJ2-7	NA	NA	CASSVTRDSYYEQYF	TGTGCCAGCAGCGTTACCCGCGACAGTTACTACGAGCAGTACTTC
TRBV9	TRBJ1-3	TRBD1	NA	CASSVEGQGNTIYF	TGTGCCAGCAGCGTAGAGGGACAGGGAAACACCATATATTTT
TRBV28	TRBJ2-7	NA	once	CARPTLGPRFSEQYF	TGTGCCAGACCAACCCTCGGGCCCCGGTTCTCAGAGCAGTACTTC
TRBV27	TRBJ1-5	NA	NA	CASSIVTGQPQHF	TGTGCCAGCAGTATCGTGACGGGTCAGCCCCAGCATTTT
TRBV7-2	TRBJ1-1	NA	NA	CASSFLAGEAFF	TGTGCCAGCAGCTTTTTAGCAGGCGAAGCTTTCTTT
TRBV7-9	TRBJ2-2	NA	NA	CASSLSPGELFF	TGTGCCAGCAGCCTATCACCCGGGGAGCTGTTTTTT
TRBV5-1	TRBJ1-4	NA	NA	CASSFLGSNEKLFF	TGCGCCAGCAGCTTTTTGGGGAGTAATGAAAAACTGTTTTTT
TRBV27	TRBJ1-2	TRBD1	NA	CASRDPGQGPYGYTF	TGTGCCAGCAGAGATCCGGGACAGGGACCCTATGGCTACACCTTC
TRBV28	TRBJ1-4	NA	NA	CASSPHTNEKLFF	TGTGCCAGCAGCCCTCATACTAATGAAAAACTGTTTTTT
TRBV18	TRBJ1-6	NA	NA	CASSPLTGNSPLHF	TGTGCCAGCTCACCACTGACGGGGAATTCACCCCTCCACTTT
TRBV7-7	TRBJ2-1	TRBD1	NA	CASSFDRGDEQFF	TGTGCTAGCAGCTTCGACAGGGGGGATGAGCAGTTCTTC
TRBV7-2	TRBJ2-5	NA	NA	CASSLSLGETQYF	TGTGCCAGCAGCTTATCTCTGGGGGAGACCCAGTACTTC
TRBV6-6	TRBJ1-5	NA	few	CASRELGGQPQHF	TGTGCCAGCAGAGAGTTAGGTGGGCAGCCCCAGCATTTT
TRBV14	TRBJ2-3	NA	NA	CASSQARGKGRSTDTQYF	TGTGCCAGCAGCCAAGCCAGGGGGAAGGGGAGGAGCACAGATACGCAGTATTTT
TRBV28	TRBJ2-2	TRBD1	NA	CASSLVMDRAGGELFF	TGTGCCAGCAGTTTAGTCATGGACAGGGCCGGCGGGGAGCTGTTTTTT
TRBV27	TRBJ2-1	TRBD2	NA	CASSFTSGGATEQFF	TGTGCCAGCAGTTTTACTAGCGGGGGGGCCACTGAGCAGTTCTTC
TRBV7-2	TRBJ2-3	NA	once	CASSWGGGDTDTQYF	TGTGCCAGCAGCTGGGGGGGCGGGGACACAGATACGCAGTATTTT
TRBV5-4	TRBJ1-3	NA	NA	CASSVGAASSGNTIYF	TGTGCCAGCAGTGTGGGGGCAGCTAGCTCTGGAAACACCATATATTTT
TRBV18	TRBJ2-7	NA	NA	CASSPIRSATYEQYF	TGTGCCAGCTCACCAATTAGGAGTGCCACCTACGAGCAGTACTTC
TRBV7-2	TRBJ2-7	TRBD1	NA	CASSLDRGNEQYF	TGTGCCAGCAGCTTAGACAGGGGGAATGAGCAGTACTTC
TRBV5-1	TRBJ2-5	NA	NA	CASTEGRETQYF	TGCGCCAGCACTGAGGGGCGAGAGACCCAGTACTTC
TRBV28	TRBJ1-1	NA	NA	CASSYGDSRNTEAFF	TGTGCCAGCAGTTATGGGGACTCAAGGAACACTGAAGCTTTCTTT
TRBV5-1	TRBJ2-7	NA	NA	CASSPGLLLYEQYF	TGCGCCAGCAGCCCGGGACTGCTACTCTACGAGCAGTACTTC
TRBV4-3	TRBJ2-7	TRBD1	few	CASSQERDRGLGNYEQYF	TGCGCCAGCAGCCAAGAGCGGGACAGGGGGCTGGGGAACTACGAGCAGTACTTC
TRBV7-7	TRBJ2-7	NA	NA	CASSLAWGAGYEQYF	TGTGCTAGCAGCTTAGCCTGGGGTGCTGGCTACGAGCAGTACTTC
TRBV5-1	TRBJ2-5	NA	NA	CASSSGTTYSEYF	TGCGCCAGCAGCTCAGGGACAACCTATTCTGAGTACTTC
TRBV5-1	TRBJ2-1	NA	once	CASSLTPVQAYNEQFF	TGCGCCAGCAGCTTAACACCGGTTCAAGCCTACAATGAGCAGTTCTTC
TRBV19	TRBJ1-5	NA	NA	CASILQEGLNQPQHF	TGTGCCAGTATTCTCCAAGAAGGACTCAATCAGCCCCAGCATTTT
TRBV5-6	TRBJ1-4	TRBD1	few	CASSLKTGGHEKLFF	TGTGCCAGCAGCTTAAAGACAGGGGGTCATGAAAAACTGTTTTTT